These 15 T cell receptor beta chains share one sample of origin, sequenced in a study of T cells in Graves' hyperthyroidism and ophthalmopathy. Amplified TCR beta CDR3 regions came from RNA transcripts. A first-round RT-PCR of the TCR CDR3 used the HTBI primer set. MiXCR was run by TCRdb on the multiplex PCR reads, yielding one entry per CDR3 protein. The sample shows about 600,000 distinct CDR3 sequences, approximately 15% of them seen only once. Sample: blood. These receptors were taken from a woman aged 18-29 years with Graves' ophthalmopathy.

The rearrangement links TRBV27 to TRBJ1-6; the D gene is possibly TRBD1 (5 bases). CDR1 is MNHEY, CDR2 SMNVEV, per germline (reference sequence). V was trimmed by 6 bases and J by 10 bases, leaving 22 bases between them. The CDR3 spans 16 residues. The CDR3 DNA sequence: TGTGCCAGCAGCTACGACAGACCACTTACCCGCTCACCCCTCCACTTT. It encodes CASSYDRPLTRSPLHF.

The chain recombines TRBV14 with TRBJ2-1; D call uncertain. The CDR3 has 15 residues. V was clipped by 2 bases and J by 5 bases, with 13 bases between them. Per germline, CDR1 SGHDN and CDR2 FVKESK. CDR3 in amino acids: CASSQLSMRDNEQFF. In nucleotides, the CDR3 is TGTGCCAGCAGCCAACTATCGATGAGAGACAATGAGCAGTTCTTC. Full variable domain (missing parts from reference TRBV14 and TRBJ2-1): EAGVTQFPSHSVIEKGQTVTLRCDPISGHDNLYWYRRVMGKEIKFLLHFVKESKQDESGMPNNRFLAERTGGTYSTLKVQPAELEDSGVYFCASSQLSMRDNEQFFGPGTRLTVL.

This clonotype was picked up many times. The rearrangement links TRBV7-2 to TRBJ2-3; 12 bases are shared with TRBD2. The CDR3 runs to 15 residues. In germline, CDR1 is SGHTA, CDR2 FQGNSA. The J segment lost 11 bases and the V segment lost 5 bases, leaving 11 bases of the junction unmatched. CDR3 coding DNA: TGTGCCAGCAGCACCCCATATCCTAGCGGGAGGGAGCAGTATTTT. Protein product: CASSTPYPSGREQYF.

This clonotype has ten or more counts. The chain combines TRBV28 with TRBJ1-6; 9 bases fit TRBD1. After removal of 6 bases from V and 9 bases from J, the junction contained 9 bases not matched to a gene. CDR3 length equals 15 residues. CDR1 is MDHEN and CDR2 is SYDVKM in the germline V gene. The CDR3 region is CASSSDRGVGSPLHF. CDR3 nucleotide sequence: TGTGCCAGCAGCTCCGACAGGGGGGTCGGTTCACCCCTCCACTTT.

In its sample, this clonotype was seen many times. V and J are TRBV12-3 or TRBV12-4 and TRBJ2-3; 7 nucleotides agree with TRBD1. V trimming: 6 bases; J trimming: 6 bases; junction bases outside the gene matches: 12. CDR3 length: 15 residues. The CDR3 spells CASSPTGVTIDTQYF. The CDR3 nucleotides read TGTGCCAGCAGCCCTACAGGGGTTACAATTGATACGCAGTATTTT.

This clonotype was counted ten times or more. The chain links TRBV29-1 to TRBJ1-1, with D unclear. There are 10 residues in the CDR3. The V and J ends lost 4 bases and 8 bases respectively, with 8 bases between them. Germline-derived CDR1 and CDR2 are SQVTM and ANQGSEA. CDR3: CSVADAEAFF. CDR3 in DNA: TGCAGCGTTGCGGATGCCGAAGCTTTCTTT.

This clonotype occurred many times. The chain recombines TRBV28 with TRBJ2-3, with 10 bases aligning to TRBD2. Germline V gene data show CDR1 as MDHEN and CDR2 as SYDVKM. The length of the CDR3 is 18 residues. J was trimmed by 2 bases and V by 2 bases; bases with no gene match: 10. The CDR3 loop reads CASSLASTGTSVTDTQYF. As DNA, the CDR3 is TGTGCCAGCAGTTTAGCCTCGACCGGGACTAGCGTCACAGATACGCAGTATTTT. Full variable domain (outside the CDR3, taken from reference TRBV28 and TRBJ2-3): DVKVTQSSRYLVKRTGEKVFLECVQDMDHENMFWYRQDPGLGLRLIYFSYDVKMKEKGDIPEGYSVSREKKERFSLILESASTNQTSMYLCASSLASTGTSVTDTQYFGPGTRLTVL.

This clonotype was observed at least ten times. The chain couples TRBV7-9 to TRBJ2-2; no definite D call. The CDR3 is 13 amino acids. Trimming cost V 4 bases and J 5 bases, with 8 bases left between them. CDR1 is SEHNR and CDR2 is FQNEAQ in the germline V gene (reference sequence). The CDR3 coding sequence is TGTGCCAGCAGCTCCGGATTGACCGGGGAGCTGTTTTTT. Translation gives CASSSGLTGELFF.

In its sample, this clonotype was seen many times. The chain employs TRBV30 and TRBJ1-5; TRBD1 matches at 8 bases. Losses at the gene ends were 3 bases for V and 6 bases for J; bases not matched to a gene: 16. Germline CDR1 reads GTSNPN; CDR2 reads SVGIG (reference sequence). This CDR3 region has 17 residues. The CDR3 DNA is TGTGCCTGGAGCTTAGGGACAGGTGGAACCCTAGCTCAGCCCCAGCATTTT. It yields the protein CAWSLGTGGTLAQPQHF.

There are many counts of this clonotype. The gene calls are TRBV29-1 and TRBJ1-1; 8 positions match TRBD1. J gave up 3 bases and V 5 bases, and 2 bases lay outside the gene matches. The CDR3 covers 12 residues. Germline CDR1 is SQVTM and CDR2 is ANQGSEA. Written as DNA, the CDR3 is TGCAGCGTTCCGGACAGGGACACTGAAGCTTTCTTT. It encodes CSVPDRDTEAFF.

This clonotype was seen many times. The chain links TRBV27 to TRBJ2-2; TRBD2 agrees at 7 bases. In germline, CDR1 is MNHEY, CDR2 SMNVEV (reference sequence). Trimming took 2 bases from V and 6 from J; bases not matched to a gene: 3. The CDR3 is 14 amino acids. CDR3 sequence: CASSLGRAAGELFF. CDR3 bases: TGTGCCAGCAGTTTAGGGAGGGCGGCCGGGGAGCTGTTTTTT.

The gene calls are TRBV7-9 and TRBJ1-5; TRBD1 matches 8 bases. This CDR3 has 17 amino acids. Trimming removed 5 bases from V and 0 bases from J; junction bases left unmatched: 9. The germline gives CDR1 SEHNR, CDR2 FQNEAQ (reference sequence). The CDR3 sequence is CASSVGQGLYSNQPQHF. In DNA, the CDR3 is TGTGCCAGCAGCGTCGGACAGGGCCTATATAGCAATCAGCCCCAGCATTTT.

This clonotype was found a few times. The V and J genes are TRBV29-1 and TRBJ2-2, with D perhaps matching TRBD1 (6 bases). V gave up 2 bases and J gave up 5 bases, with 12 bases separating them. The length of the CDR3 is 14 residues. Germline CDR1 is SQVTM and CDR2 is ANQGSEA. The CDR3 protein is CSVEMGQGTGELFF. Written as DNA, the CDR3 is TGCAGCGTTGAAATGGGACAAGGAACCGGGGAGCTGTTTTTT.

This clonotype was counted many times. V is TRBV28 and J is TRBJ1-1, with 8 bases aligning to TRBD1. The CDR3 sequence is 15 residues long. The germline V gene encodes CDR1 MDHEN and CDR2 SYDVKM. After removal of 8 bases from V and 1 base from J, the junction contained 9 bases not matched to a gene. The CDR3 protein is CASLSPGQGNTEAFF. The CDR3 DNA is TGTGCCAGCCTCTCTCCCGGACAGGGGAACACTGAAGCTTTCTTT.

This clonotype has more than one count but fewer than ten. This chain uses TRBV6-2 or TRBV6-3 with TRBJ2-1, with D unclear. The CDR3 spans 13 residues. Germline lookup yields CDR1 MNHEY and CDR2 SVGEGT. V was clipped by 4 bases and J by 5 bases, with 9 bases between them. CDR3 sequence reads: CASSFRPDNEQFF. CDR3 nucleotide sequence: TGTGCCAGCAGTTTTCGACCGGACAATGAGCAGTTCTTC.